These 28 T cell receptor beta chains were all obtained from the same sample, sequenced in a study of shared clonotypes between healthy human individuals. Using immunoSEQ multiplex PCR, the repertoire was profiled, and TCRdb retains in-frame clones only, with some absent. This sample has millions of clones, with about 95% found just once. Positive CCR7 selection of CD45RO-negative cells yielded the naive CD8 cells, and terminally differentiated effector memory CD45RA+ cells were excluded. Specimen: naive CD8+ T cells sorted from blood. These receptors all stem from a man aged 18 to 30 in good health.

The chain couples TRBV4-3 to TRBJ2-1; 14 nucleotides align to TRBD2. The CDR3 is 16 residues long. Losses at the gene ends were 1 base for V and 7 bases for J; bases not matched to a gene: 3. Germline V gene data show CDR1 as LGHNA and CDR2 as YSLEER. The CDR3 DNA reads TGCGCCAGCAGCCAAGGGACTAGCGGGAGGTTAAATGAGCAGTTCTTC. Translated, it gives CASSQGTSGRLNEQFF.

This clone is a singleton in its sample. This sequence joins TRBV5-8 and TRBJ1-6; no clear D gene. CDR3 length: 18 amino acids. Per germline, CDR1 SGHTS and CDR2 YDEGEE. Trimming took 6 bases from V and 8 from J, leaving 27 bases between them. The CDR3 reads CASTELELGSYSYSPLHF. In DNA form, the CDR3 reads TGTGCCAGCACAGAACTTGAATTAGGTTCCTATTCCTATTCACCCCTCCACTTT.

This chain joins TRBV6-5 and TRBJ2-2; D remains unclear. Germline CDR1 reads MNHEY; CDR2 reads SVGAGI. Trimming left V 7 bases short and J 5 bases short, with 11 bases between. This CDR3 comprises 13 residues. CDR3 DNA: TGTGCCAGCACCGTGATTGGGACCGGGGAGCTGTTTTTT. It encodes CASTVIGTGELFF.

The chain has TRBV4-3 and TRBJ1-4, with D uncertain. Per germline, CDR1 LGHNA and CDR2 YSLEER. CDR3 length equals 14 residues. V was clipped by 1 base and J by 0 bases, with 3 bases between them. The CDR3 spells CASSQVATNEKLFF. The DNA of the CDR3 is TGCGCCAGCAGCCAAGTTGCAACTAATGAAAAACTGTTTTTT.

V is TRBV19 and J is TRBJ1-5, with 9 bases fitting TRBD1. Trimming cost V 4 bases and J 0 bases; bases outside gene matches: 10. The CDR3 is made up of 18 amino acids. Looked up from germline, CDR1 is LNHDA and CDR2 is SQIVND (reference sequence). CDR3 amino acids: CASSKGQGGAYSNQPQHF. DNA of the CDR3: TGTGCCAGTAGTAAGGGACAGGGTGGCGCTTATAGCAATCAGCCCCAGCATTTT. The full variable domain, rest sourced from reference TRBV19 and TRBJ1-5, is DGGITQSPKYLFRKEGQNVTLSCEQNLNHDAMYWYRQDPGQGLRLIYYSQIVNDFQKGDIAEGYSVSREKKESFPLTVTSAQKNPTAFYLCASSKGQGGAYSNQPQHFGDGTRLSIL.

CDR3 coding DNA: TGTGCCATCAGTGAGTCGTGGTCAGGGGGTACCTATGGCTACACCTTC. Translation gives CAISESWSGGTYGYTF. This rearrangement joins TRBV10-3 to TRBJ1-2, with 7 nucleotides matching TRBD1. Germline values: CDR1 ENHRY, CDR2 SYGVKD. J gave up 4 bases and V 0 bases, and 8 bases lay outside the gene matches. The CDR3 has 16 amino acids.

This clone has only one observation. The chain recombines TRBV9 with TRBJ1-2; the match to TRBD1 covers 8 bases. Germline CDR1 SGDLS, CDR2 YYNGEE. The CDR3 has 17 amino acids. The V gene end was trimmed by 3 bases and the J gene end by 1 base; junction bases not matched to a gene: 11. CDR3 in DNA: TGTGCCAGCAGCGACGCCAGGGGGCTGGGGCATAACTATGGCTACACCTTC. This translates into CASSDARGLGHNYGYTF.

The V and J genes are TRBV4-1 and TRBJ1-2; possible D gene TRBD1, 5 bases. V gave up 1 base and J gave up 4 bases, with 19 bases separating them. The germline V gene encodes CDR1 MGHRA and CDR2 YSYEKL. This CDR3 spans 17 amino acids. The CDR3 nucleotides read TGCGCCAGCAGCCAAGTTCGCTTAGGGCAGGGTATCTATGGCTACACCTTC. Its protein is CASSQVRLGQGIYGYTF.

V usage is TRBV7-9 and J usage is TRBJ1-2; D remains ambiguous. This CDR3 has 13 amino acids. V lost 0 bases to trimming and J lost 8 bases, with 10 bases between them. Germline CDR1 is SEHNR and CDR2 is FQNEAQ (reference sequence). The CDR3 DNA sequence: TGTGCCAGCAGCTTAGCAGGGTATTGGGGCTACACCTTC. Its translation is CASSLAGYWGYTF.

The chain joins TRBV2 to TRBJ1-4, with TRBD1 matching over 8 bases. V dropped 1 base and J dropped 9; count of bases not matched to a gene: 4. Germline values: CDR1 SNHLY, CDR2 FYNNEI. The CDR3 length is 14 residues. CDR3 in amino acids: CASSEGQGWKKLFF. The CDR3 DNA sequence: TGTGCCAGCAGTGAAGGACAGGGGTGGAAAAAACTGTTTTTT.

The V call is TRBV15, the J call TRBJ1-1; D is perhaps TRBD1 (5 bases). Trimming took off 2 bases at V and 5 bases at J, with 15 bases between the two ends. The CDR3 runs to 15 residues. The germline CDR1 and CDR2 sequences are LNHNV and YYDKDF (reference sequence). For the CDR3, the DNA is TGTGCCACCAGCAGATATCTCTCGGGGGGAACTGAAGCTTTCTTT. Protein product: CATSRYLSGGTEAFF.

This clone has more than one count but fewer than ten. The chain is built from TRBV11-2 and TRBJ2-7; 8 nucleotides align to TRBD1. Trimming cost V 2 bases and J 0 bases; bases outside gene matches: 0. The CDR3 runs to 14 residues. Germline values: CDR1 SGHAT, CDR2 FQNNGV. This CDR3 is CASSLQGASYEQYF. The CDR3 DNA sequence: TGTGCCAGCAGCTTACAGGGGGCCTCCTACGAGCAGTACTTC.

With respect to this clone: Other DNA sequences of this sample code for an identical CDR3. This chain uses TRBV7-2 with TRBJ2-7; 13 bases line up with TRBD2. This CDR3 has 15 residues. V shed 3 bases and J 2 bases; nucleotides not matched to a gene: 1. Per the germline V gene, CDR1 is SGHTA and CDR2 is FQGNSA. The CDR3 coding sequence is TGTGCCAGCAGCTTCGGGACTAGCGGGACCTACGAGCAGTACTTC. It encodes CASSFGTSGTYEQYF.

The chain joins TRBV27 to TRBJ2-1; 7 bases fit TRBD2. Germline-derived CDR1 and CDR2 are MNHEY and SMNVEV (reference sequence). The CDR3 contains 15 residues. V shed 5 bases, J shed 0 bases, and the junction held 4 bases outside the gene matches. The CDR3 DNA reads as TGTGCCAGCAGTCCCCCGGGGGGCTCCTACAATGAGCAGTTCTTC. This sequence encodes CASSPPGGSYNEQFF.

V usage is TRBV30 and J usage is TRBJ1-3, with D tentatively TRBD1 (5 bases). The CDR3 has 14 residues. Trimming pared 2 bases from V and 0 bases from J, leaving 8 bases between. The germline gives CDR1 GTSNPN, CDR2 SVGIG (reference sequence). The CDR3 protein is CAWSPGTSGNTIYF. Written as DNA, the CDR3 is TGTGCCTGGAGTCCGGGGACCTCTGGAAACACCATATATTTT.

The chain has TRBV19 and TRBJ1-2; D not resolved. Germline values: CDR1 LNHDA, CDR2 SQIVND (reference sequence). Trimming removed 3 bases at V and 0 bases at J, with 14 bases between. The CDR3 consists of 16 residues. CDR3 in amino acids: CASSIRTEVTNYGYTF. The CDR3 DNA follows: TGTGCCAGTAGTATCCGGACGGAAGTTACTAACTATGGCTACACCTTC. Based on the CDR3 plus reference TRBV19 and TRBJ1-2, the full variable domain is DGGITQSPKYLFRKEGQNVTLSCEQNLNHDAMYWYRQDPGQGLRLIYYSQIVNDFQKGDIAEGYSVSREKKESFPLTVTSAQKNPTAFYLCASSIRTEVTNYGYTFGSGTRLTVV.

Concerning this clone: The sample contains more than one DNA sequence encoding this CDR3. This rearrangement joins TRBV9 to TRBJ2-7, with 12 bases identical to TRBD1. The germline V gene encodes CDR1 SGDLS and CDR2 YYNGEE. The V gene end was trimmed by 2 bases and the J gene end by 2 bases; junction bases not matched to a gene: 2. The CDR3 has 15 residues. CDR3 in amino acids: CASSVGQGATYEQYF. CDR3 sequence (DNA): TGTGCCAGCAGCGTGGGACAGGGGGCTACCTACGAGCAGTACTTC.

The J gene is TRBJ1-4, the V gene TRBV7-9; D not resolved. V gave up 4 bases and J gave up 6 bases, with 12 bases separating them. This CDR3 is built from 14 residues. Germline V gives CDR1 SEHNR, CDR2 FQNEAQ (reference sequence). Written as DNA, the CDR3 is TGTGCCAGCAGCTCGCCTTTGGGTTATGAAAAACTGTTTTTT. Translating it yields CASSSPLGYEKLFF.

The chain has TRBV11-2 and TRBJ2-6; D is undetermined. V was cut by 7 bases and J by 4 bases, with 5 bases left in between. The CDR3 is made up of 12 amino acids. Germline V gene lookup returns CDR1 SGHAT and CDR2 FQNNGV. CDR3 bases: TGTGCCAGCACCGGGGGGGCCAACGTCCTGACTTTC. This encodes CASTGGANVLTF.

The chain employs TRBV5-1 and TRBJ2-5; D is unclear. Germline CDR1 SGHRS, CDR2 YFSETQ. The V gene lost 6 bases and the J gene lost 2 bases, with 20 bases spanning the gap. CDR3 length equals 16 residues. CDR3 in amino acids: CASTTTPAALQETQYF. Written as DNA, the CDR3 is TGCGCCAGCACCACGACCCCGGCTGCCCTACAAGAGACCCAGTACTTC.

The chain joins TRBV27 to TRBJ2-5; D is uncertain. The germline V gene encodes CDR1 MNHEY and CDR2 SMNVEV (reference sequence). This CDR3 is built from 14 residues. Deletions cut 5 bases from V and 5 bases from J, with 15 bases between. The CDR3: CASSPHNVLETQYF. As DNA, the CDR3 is TGTGCCAGCAGTCCCCATAATGTTTTGGAGACCCAGTACTTC.

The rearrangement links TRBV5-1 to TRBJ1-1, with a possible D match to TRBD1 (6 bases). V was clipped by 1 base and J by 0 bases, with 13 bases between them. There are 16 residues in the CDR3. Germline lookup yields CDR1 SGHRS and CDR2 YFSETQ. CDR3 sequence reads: CASSLNPRTVNTEAFF. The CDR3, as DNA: TGCGCCAGCAGCTTGAATCCTCGGACAGTGAACACTGAAGCTTTCTTT.

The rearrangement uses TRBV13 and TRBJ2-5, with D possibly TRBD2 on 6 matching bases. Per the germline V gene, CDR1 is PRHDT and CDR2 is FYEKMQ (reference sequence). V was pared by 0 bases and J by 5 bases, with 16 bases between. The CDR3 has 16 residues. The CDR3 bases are TGTGCCAGCAGCTTAGGTAGCGGTATCGATCGGGAGACCCAGTACTTC. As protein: CASSLGSGIDRETQYF.

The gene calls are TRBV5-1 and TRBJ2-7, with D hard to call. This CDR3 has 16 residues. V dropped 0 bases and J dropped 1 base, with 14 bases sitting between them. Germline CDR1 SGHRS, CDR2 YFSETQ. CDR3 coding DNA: TGCGCCAGCAGCTTGGCCCTGGGCACGGAATCCTACGAGCAGTACTTC. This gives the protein CASSLALGTESYEQYF.

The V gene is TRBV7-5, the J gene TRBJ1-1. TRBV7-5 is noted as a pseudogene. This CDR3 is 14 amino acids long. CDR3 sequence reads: CARSSSTREAEAFF. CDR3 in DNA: TGTGCCAGAAGCTCAAGCACGAGAGAGGCTGAAGCTTTCTTT.

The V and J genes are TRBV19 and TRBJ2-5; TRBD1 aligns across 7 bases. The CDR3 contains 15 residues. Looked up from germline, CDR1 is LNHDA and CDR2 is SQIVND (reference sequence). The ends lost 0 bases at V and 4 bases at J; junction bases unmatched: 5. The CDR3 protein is CASSIDGGQRETQYF. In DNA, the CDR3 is TGTGCCAGTAGTATAGATGGGGGACAGCGAGAGACCCAGTACTTC.

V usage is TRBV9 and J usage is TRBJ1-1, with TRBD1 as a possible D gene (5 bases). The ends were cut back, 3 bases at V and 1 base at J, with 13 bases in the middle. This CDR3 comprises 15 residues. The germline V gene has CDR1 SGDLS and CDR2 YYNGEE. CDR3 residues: CASSGSGTENTEAFF. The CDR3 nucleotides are TGTGCCAGCAGCGGATCCGGGACTGAGAACACTGAAGCTTTCTTT. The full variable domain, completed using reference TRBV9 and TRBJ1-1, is DSGVTQTPKHLITATGQRVTLRCSPRSGDLSVYWYQQSLDQGLQFLIQYYNGEERAKGNILERFSAQQFPDLHSELNLSSLELGDSALYFCASSGSGTENTEAFFGQGTRLTVV.

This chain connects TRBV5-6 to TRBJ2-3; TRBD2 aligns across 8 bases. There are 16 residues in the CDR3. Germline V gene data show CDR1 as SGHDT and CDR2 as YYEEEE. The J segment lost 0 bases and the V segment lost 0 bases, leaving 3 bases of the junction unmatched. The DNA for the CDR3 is TGTGCCAGCAGCTTGGTGGCTAGCGGGAGCACAGATACGCAGTATTTT. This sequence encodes CASSLVASGSTDTQYF.